This T cell receptor (beta chain) came from a study of response to subunit inactivated influenza vaccine. Germline V lookup: CDR1 SGHRS, CDR2 YFSETQ. CDR3 length equals 16 residues. Unmatched junction bases numbered 8, after V lost 2 bases and J lost 6 bases. This clonotype was detected many times. As yet, its antigen is unknown. Study-wide results and limits: Each seasonal flu vaccination may recruit only limited new T cells, authors suggested.

TCRdb re-called the RT-PCR reads with MiXCR, one entry per CDR3 protein. The repertoire includes hundreds of thousands of distinct CDR3 sequences, around 20% of them detected once, and 11% sits in the top ten. The receptor comes from a man in his fifties or sixties who received an inactivated influenza vaccine. This rearrangement joins TRBV5-1 to TRBJ1-2, with 12 positions matching TRBD1. Source: PBMCs from blood, taken 5 to 6 days after vaccination. In DNA, the CDR3 is TGCGCCAGCAGCTTTGGAGGGACAGGGGGCTGGAATGGCTACACCTTC. It is translated as CASSFGGTGGWNGYTF.